What follows describes a single TCR beta chain. Measured with immunoSEQ multiplex PCR; TCRdb has only the in-frame clones, and not every one. The sample yields more than 85,000 clones, approximately 90% seen once. The sample is drawn from a study of blood T cell repertoires in COVID-19. In the study overall: T cells, B-cell-depleted T cells, or PBMCs provided the cDNA or gDNA that served as material.

Trimming pared 3 bases from V and 6 bases from J, leaving 11 bases between. Germline-derived CDR1 and CDR2 are MDHEN and SYDVKM. This CDR3 comprises 13 residues. The chain carries TRBV28 and TRBJ1-2, with D hard to call. Sequenced: peripheral blood. The source of this sequence is a man between 65 and 85 years old with acute or convalescent COVID-19. CDR3 residues: CASSLGGSDGYTF. The CDR3 nucleotides read TGTGCCAGCAGTTTGGGAGGATCTGATGGCTACACCTTC.